Detailed here is one T cell receptor (beta chain). TCRdb keeps only in-frame clones here, not all; method: immunoSEQ multiplex PCR. The data contain some 220,000 clones, around 80% of them singletons. This sample is drawn from a study of blood T cell repertoires in COVID-19. The ends were cut back, 3 bases at V and 4 bases at J, with 7 bases in the middle. CDR1 is PRHDT, CDR2 FYEKMQ, per germline (reference sequence). This CDR3 spans 13 amino acids. Sequenced: peripheral blood. The sequence came from a human donor in a cohort sampled during active COVID-19. The rearrangement uses TRBV13 and TRBJ2-1; D is undetermined. The CDR3 protein is CASSLAAYNEQFF. The CDR3 DNA follows: TGTGCCAGCAGCTTGGCTGCTTACAATGAGCAGTTCTTC.